The clone carrying this T cell receptor beta chain was seen a few times. As yet, its antigen is unknown. V lost 5 bases and J 3 bases, leaving 10 bases between the germline ends. Per the germline V gene, CDR1 is SGHVS and CDR2 is FQNEAQ. The CDR3 has 13 amino acids. The data stem from a study of blood T cells in healthy people across ages. In each sample, at least 7 million PBMCs were isolated. Primed by a sample-barcoded 5' primer and a J-beta primer mix, a second PCR proceeded for roughly 6 to 12 cycles. Every single cDNA molecule received a tag from a template-switch adaptor with 12 random nucleotides. All samples yielded 3 million or more CDR3-containing paired-end reads. TCRdb re-called the 5' RACE reads with MiXCR, one entry per CDR3 protein. This sample has 1,500,000 or so distinct CDR3 sequences, with 35% to 45% found just once. The study, taken as a whole, reports: It was found that TCR beta diversity correlated strongly with the percentage of naive T cells.

This TCR was recovered from a woman between 18 and 30 years old in good health. The chain couples TRBV7-8 to TRBJ1-2, with TRBD1 as a possible D gene (5 bases). Sequencing was performed on blood. The CDR3 region is CASSTDTYYGYTF. The CDR3 DNA follows: TGTGCCAGCAGCACGGACACCTACTATGGCTACACCTTC.